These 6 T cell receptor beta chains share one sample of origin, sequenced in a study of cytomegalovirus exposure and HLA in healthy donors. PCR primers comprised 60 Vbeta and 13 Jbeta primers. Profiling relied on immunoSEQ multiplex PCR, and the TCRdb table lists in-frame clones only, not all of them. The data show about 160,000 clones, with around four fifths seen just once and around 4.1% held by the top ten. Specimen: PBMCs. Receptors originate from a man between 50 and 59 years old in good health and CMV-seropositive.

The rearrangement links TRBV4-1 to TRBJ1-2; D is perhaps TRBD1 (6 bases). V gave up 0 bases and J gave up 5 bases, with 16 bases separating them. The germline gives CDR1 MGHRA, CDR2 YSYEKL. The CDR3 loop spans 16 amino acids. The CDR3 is CASSQDGAGEGYGYTF. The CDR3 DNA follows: TGCGCCAGCAGCCAAGATGGGGCAGGGGAAGGGTATGGCTACACCTTC.

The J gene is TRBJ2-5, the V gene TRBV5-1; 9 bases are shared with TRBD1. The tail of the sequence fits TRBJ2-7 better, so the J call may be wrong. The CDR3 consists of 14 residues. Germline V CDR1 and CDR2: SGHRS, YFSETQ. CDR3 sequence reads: CASSRTGGPYEQYF. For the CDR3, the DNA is TGCGCCAGCAGCCGTACAGGGGGCCCCTACGAGCAGTACTTC.

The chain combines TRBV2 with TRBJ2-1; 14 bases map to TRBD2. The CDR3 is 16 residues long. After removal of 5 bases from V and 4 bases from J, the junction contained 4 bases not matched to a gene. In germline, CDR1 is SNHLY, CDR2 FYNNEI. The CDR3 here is CASSRTSGRSYNEQFF. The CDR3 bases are TGTGCCAGCAGTAGGACTAGCGGGAGGAGTTACAATGAGCAGTTCTTC.

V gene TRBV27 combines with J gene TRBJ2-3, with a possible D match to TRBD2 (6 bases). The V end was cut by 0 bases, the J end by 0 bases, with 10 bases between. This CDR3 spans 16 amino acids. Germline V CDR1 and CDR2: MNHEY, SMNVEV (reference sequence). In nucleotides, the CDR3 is TGTGCCAGCAGTTTATCTAGCGGAGCTAGCACAGATACGCAGTATTTT. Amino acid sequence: CASSLSSGASTDTQYF.

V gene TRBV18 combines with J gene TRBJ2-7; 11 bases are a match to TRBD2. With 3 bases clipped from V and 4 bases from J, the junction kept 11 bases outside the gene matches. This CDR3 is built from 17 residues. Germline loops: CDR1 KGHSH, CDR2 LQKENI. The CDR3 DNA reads TGTGCCAGCTCACCCAACCGCGGGCTAGCGGGAGGATACGAGCAGTACTTC. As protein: CASSPNRGLAGGYEQYF.

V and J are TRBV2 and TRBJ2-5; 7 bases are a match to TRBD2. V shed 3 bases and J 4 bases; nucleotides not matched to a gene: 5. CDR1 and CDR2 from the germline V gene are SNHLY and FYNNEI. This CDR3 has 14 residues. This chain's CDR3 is CASSDGAGVETQYF. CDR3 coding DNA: TGTGCCAGCAGTGACGGCGCGGGAGTAGAGACCCAGTACTTC.